The clone carrying this T cell receptor (beta chain) occurred a few times. Its antigen is not known. This entry is derived from a study of cytomegalovirus exposure and HLA in healthy donors. Study-level information: Earlier sequencing of approximately 200 million T cells yielded about 120 million unique TCR beta sequences. Study-wide findings and caveats: Confirmation was obtained in vitro that three CMV-associated chains are specific for CMV antigens. HLA allele associations emerged for about 16,000 TCR beta sequences in a later analysis, at 0.05 false discovery rate. Across HLA loci, a later analysis found differing TCR association rates, with DRB1 most and HLA-C fewest.

From germline, CDR1 is SGHAT and CDR2 FQNNGV. Trimming cost V 5 bases and J 12 bases; bases outside gene matches: 19. The CDR3 runs 17 residues. Use of 60 Vbeta and 13 Jbeta primers characterized the PCR. The table came from immunoSEQ multiplex PCR; TCRdb's copy has only in-frame clones and leaves some out. The table includes about 190,000 clones, more than 70% detected once. The sequence derives from a man aged 40-55 years in good health and CMV-seropositive. The chain links TRBV11-2 to TRBJ2-1, with 10 bases matching TRBD2. Sample: PBMCs. The CDR3 sequence is CASSRRSAGGVRVGQFF. DNA of the CDR3: TGTGCCAGCAGCCGTCGGTCAGCGGGAGGGGTGAGAGTTGGGCAGTTCTTC.